This T cell receptor beta chain was observed in a study of a mutant IDH1 vaccine in newly diagnosed glioma. For the study at large: Patients under treatment included about 62% males and about 38% females and had a mean age of around 43 years. Whole-study findings and limits: Induction of immune responses by the vaccine occurred in roughly 93% of patients.

TCRdb's copy holds only in-frame clones and misses some; the assay was immunoSEQ multiplex PCR. The sample lists tens of thousands of clones, over 70% occurring once. Points on this clone: Its antigen remains unknown.

Losses at the gene ends were 0 bases for V and 4 bases for J; bases not matched to a gene: 5. Looked up from germline, CDR1 is KGHSH and CDR2 is LQKENI. The CDR3 totals 17 residues. As for time point: baseline, week 1 (first vaccination visit). Regarding treatment: pre-vaccination baseline after standard-of-care therapy. This rearrangement joins TRBV18 to TRBJ2-1; 11 bases are shared with TRBD2. The receptor was isolated from a man aged 25-45 years with glioma. The sample here was PBMCs, taken from a glioma patient treated with radiotherapy, temozolomide or both. Written as DNA, the CDR3 is TGTGCCAGCTCACCACCCCCGACTAGCGGGACATACAATGAGCAGTTCTTC. Its protein product is CASSPPPTSGTYNEQFF.